This T cell receptor beta chain was obtained from a study of fetal regulatory T cell absence and autoimmunity. Study-wide context: IPEX patients had exocrine pancreas autoimmunity without clinical diabetes.

Clones were read by immunoSEQ multiplex PCR, and TCRdb kept only the in-frame ones, dropping some. The sample lists 95,000 or so clones, 72% occurring once. The CDR3 contains 21 residues. V trimming: 0 bases; J trimming: 5 bases; junction bases outside the gene matches: 21. Germline loops: CDR1 WSHSY, CDR2 SAAADI. J is TRBJ2-2 and V is TRBV10-2, with 7 nucleotides matching TRBD2. Sequenced input: pancreas tissue. The clonotype originates from a male donor with IPEX syndrome. The CDR3 sequence: CASSESKHLTGRGIQTGELFF. CDR3 DNA: TGCGCCAGCAGTGAGTCGAAACACCTTACCGGGCGGGGGATTCAGACCGGGGAGCTGTTTTTT.